Listed below are T cell receptor beta chains from one sample, sequenced in a study of T-cell memory formation after mild COVID-19. Via MiXCR, TCRdb re-called the 5' RACE reads, giving one row per CDR3 protein. This sample has fewer than 700,000 distinct CDR3 sequences, with roughly 22% found just once. The specimen sequenced was PBMCs or a T cell subset sorted from them (not recorded which). These receptors were collected from an adult woman who had mild COVID-19 (a few samples of this study predate the infection). Cell type and time point are not known. Both conserved end residues are part of each CDR3. Fields, in order: J gene, V gene, clone size, D gene, CDR3 DNA, CDR3 protein. The D gene is left open where the match is weak. For some rows the clone size is stated as once, few or many, or as a class when expanded; others skip it.

J: TRBJ2-7
V: TRBV5-5
size: few
D: TRBD2
DNA: TGTGCCAGCACCTTCCAGCTAGCGGGAGACTACGAGCAGTACTTC
CDR3: CASTFQLAGDYEQYF

J: TRBJ2-4
V: TRBV19
size: .
D: .
DNA: TGTGCCAGTAGTATATTCCACTCTTCAGCCAAAAACATTCAGTACTTC
CDR3: CASSIFHSSAKNIQYF

J: TRBJ2-6
V: TRBV11-1
size: few
D: .
DNA: TGTGCCAGCAGCTGGGGAGGCTCCTCTGGGGCCAACGTCCTGACTTTC
CDR3: CASSWGGSSGANVLTF

J: TRBJ2-7
V: TRBV21-1
size: few
D: .
DNA: TGTGCCAGCAGCGGGCGGCGGGACAGGGGGCCCTACGAGCAGTACTTC
CDR3: CASSGRRDRGPYEQYF

J: TRBJ1-1
V: TRBV27
size: many
D: .
DNA: TGTGCCAGCAGTTCCCGAAGGACAGCTGAAGCTTTCTTT
CDR3: CASSSRRTAEAFF

J: TRBJ2-1
V: TRBV19
size: few
D: TRBD2
DNA: TGTGCCAGTAGGATTAGCGGGGGCTACTACAATGAGCAGTTCTTC
CDR3: CASRISGGYYNEQFF

J: TRBJ1-1
V: TRBV6-4
size: .
D: .
DNA: TGTGCCAGCAGGCAAGAACTGGGGACTGAAGCTTTCTTT
CDR3: CASRQELGTEAFF

J: TRBJ1-1
V: TRBV6-2/TRBV6-3
size: few
D: .
DNA: TGTGCCAGCAGTTACTTGAGGGGGTCGAACACTGAAGCTTTCTTT
CDR3: CASSYLRGSNTEAFF

J: TRBJ2-3
V: TRBV18
size: .
D: TRBD1
DNA: TGTGCCAGCTCACCCCTCCGGGTCGGACAGGGGAGAATGACAGATACGCAGTATTTT
CDR3: CASSPLRVGQGRMTDTQYF

J: TRBJ1-1
V: TRBV30
size: .
D: .
DNA: TGTGCCTGGAGTGTTGGCAGGGGTAACACTGAAGCTTTCTTT
CDR3: CAWSVGRGNTEAFF

J: TRBJ1-1
V: TRBV24-1
size: .
D: .
DNA: TGTGCCACCAGTGTTTCGGGTAGGGAAGCTTTCTTT
CDR3: CATSVSGREAFF

J: TRBJ1-5
V: TRBV20-1
size: few
D: .
DNA: TGCAGTGCTAGTTTTCAAGGGAATAGCAATCAGCCCCAGCATTTT
CDR3: CSASFQGNSNQPQHF

J: TRBJ2-2
V: TRBV7-9
size: .
D: .
DNA: TGTGCCAGCAGCTTCGTGAAAAACACCGGGGAGCTGTTTTTT
CDR3: CASSFVKNTGELFF

J: TRBJ1-1
V: TRBV4-2
size: .
D: .
DNA: TGTGCCAGCAGCCAGGTACGGAACCCCGACGCATGGACTGAAGCTTTCTTT
CDR3: CASSQVRNPDAWTEAFF

J: TRBJ2-5
V: TRBV20-1
size: few
D: TRBD1
DNA: TGCAGTGCTGCTAACAGGGGGCAAGGGACCCAGTACTTC
CDR3: CSAANRGQGTQYF

J: TRBJ2-1
V: TRBV5-5
size: many
D: TRBD1
DNA: TGTGCCAGCAGCCCCGGGACAGGGTGGACCCCTAGCTCCTACAATGAGCAGTTCTTC
CDR3: CASSPGTGWTPSSYNEQFF

J: TRBJ1-2
V: TRBV6-1
size: .
D: .
DNA: TGTGCCAGCAGCGAAGAACCTGCTAACTATGGCTACACCTTC
CDR3: CASSEEPANYGYTF

J: TRBJ2-7
V: TRBV5-1
size: .
D: TRBD2
DNA: TGCGCCAGCAGCTCTAGCGGGAGGGAAGGCGAGCAGTACTTC
CDR3: CASSSSGREGEQYF

J: TRBJ2-7
V: TRBV7-6
size: many
D: .
DNA: TGTGCCAGCAGCTTAAGGCGTCCGACTACTATAGAGCTCTACGAGCAGTACTTC
CDR3: CASSLRRPTTIELYEQYF

J: TRBJ2-7
V: TRBV7-2
size: .
D: .
DNA: TGTGCCAGCAGCTTAGACAGGACCTCCTACGAGCAGTACTTC
CDR3: CASSLDRTSYEQYF

J: TRBJ2-4
V: TRBV19
size: few
D: TRBD2
DNA: TGTGCCAGTAGTACGGGACTAGCGGGCAACATTCAGTACTTC
CDR3: CASSTGLAGNIQYF

J: TRBJ2-7
V: TRBV20-1
size: few
D: TRBD2
DNA: TGCAGTGCTGCGCTAGCGGGAGCCCCTCTGGAGCAGTACTTC
CDR3: CSAALAGAPLEQYF

J: TRBJ1-4
V: TRBV20-1
size: few
D: .
DNA: TGCAGTGCTAGTACCATTTTGGGGGGTGAAAAACTGTTTTTT
CDR3: CSASTILGGEKLFF

J: TRBJ1-1
V: TRBV20-1
size: few
D: TRBD1
DNA: TGCAGTGCTCCGGACAGGGAACCTGAAGCTTTCTTT
CDR3: CSAPDREPEAFF

J: TRBJ2-7
V: TRBV5-6
size: .
D: TRBD2
DNA: TGTGCCAGCAGCTTATTTGCGGGGGGAGCCGCCTACGAGCAGTACTTC
CDR3: CASSLFAGGAAYEQYF

J: TRBJ2-7
V: TRBV6-6
size: .
D: TRBD2
DNA: TGTGCCAGCAGCGAGCCAAGCGGGAGGGCCGTCATCTACGAGCAGTACTTC
CDR3: CASSEPSGRAVIYEQYF

J: TRBJ1-1
V: TRBV6-5
size: .
D: .
DNA: TGTGCCAGCAGTTACAAGGAGAGGAACACTGAAGCTTTCTTT
CDR3: CASSYKERNTEAFF

J: TRBJ1-5
V: TRBV4-1
size: .
D: .
DNA: TGCGCCAGCAGCCACGTGGGACAGCCCCAGCATTTT
CDR3: CASSHVGQPQHF

J: TRBJ2-7
V: TRBV18
size: few
D: .
DNA: TGTGCCAGCTCTCCAGGACAGTGGTCCTACGAGCAGTACTTC
CDR3: CASSPGQWSYEQYF

J: TRBJ1-4
V: TRBV7-8
size: .
D: .
DNA: TGTGCCAGCAGCTTAGTTTTGGGGCGAGGGGAAAAACTGTTTTTT
CDR3: CASSLVLGRGEKLFF

J: TRBJ2-7
V: TRBV29-1
size: .
D: TRBD1
DNA: TGCAGCGTTGAAGATCTACAGGACAGGGGCTACGAGCAGTACTTC
CDR3: CSVEDLQDRGYEQYF

J: TRBJ1-2
V: TRBV7-3
size: .
D: .
DNA: TGTGCCAGCAGCTTAAGGCCCACGGATGGGTACACCTTC
CDR3: CASSLRPTDGYTF

J: TRBJ2-7
V: TRBV15
size: .
D: TRBD2
DNA: TGTGCCACCAGCAGGCAGCGGGGGCGCGACTACGAGCAGTACTTC
CDR3: CATSRQRGRDYEQYF

J: TRBJ2-5
V: TRBV7-9
size: .
D: .
DNA: TGTGCCAGCAGCGCTCCAACAGGGTTCGTGGAGACCCAGTACTTC
CDR3: CASSAPTGFVETQYF

J: TRBJ2-3
V: TRBV18
size: many
D: TRBD1
DNA: TGTGCCAGCTCCTTCACGGCCCGGACAGGCCAGGGGGATACGCAGTATTTT
CDR3: CASSFTARTGQGDTQYF

J: TRBJ1-4
V: TRBV15
size: few
D: TRBD1
DNA: TGTGCCACCAGCTGGGACAGGTTTAATGAAAAACTGTTTTTT
CDR3: CATSWDRFNEKLFF

J: TRBJ2-5
V: TRBV4-1
size: many
D: TRBD2
DNA: TGCGCCAGCAGCCTCGTGGCTAGCGGACAAGAGACCCAGTACTTC
CDR3: CASSLVASGQETQYF

J: TRBJ2-5
V: TRBV27
size: .
D: .
DNA: TGTGCCAGCAGTTTATCAAGCACGGGGGCGCGCGAGACCCAGTACTTC
CDR3: CASSLSSTGARETQYF

J: TRBJ1-3
V: TRBV5-5
size: few
D: .
DNA: TGTGCCAGCAGCCCAGCCCCGCAGGGAAATTTTGGAAACACCATATATTTT
CDR3: CASSPAPQGNFGNTIYF

J: TRBJ2-5
V: TRBV9
size: .
D: .
DNA: TGTGCCAGCACGCCTGGGTGGGGCCTGGGGATTCACGAGACCCAGTACTTC
CDR3: CASTPGWGLGIHETQYF

J: TRBJ1-2
V: TRBV7-9
size: .
D: TRBD1
DNA: TGTGCCAGCAGCTCGCTTCGACAGGGGGGTGGCTACACCTTC
CDR3: CASSSLRQGGGYTF

J: TRBJ2-7
V: TRBV6-5
size: .
D: TRBD1
DNA: TGTGCCAGCAGTCGTCGGTTGGGACAGTCGACGGACGAGCAGTACTTC
CDR3: CASSRRLGQSTDEQYF

J: TRBJ1-1
V: TRBV27
size: .
D: .
DNA: TGTGCCAGCAGTTCCCGCCTTGGATCGGTGGTGGGCTTCTTT
CDR3: CASSSRLGSVVGFF

J: TRBJ1-4
V: TRBV19
size: .
D: TRBD1
DNA: TGTGCCAGTAACCCCGGGACAGGGTTAGGGAATGAAAAACTGTTTTTT
CDR3: CASNPGTGLGNEKLFF

J: TRBJ2-2
V: TRBV7-9
size: few
D: .
DNA: TGTGCCAGCAGCTTAGCCGGGGCCTACACCGGGGAGCTGTTTTTT
CDR3: CASSLAGAYTGELFF

J: TRBJ2-2
V: TRBV5-1
size: many
D: .
DNA: TGCGCCAGCAGTGAGGGAAACACCGGGGAGCTGTTTTTT
CDR3: CASSEGNTGELFF

J: TRBJ2-1
V: TRBV30
size: .
D: .
DNA: TGTGCCTGGAGGCGCGACAGCTCCTACAATGAGCAGTTCTTC
CDR3: CAWRRDSSYNEQFF

J: TRBJ1-2
V: TRBV11-2
size: few
D: .
DNA: TGTGCCAGCAGCTATCCGGGACGGAGAAACTATGGCTACACCTTC
CDR3: CASSYPGRRNYGYTF

J: TRBJ2-2
V: TRBV24-1
size: .
D: .
DNA: TGTGCCACCAGTGATTTCGGCGGGGCGAACACCGGGGAGCTGTTTTTT
CDR3: CATSDFGGANTGELFF

J: TRBJ2-3
V: TRBV30
size: .
D: TRBD1
DNA: TGTGCCTGGAGTGTAACAGGGGAAGGATTCACAGATACGCAGTATTTT
CDR3: CAWSVTGEGFTDTQYF

J: TRBJ2-5
V: TRBV3-1
size: few
D: .
DNA: TGTGCCAGCAGCCAGAACCTCGCGGAAGAGACCCAGTACTTC
CDR3: CASSQNLAEETQYF

J: TRBJ2-7
V: TRBV20-1
size: few
D: TRBD1
DNA: TGCAGTGCGGCCGGGACAGCGTCCCAAGAGCAGTACTTC
CDR3: CSAAGTASQEQYF

J: TRBJ1-2
V: TRBV20-1
size: .
D: .
DNA: TGCAGTGCTAGCCAGGCAGGGGAGAGTGGCTACACCTTC
CDR3: CSASQAGESGYTF

J: TRBJ2-3
V: TRBV11-2
size: many
D: .
DNA: TGTGCCAGCAGCTCGCTGGGGGATACGCAGTATTTT
CDR3: CASSSLGDTQYF

J: TRBJ2-7
V: TRBV15
size: .
D: TRBD2
DNA: TGTGCCACCAGCAGGGCAACTAGCGGGGGTGACGAGCAGTACTTC
CDR3: CATSRATSGGDEQYF

J: TRBJ2-3
V: TRBV7-3
size: few
D: TRBD2
DNA: TGTGCCAGCAGCTTATCTAGCGGGGGTCACACAGATACGCAGTATTTT
CDR3: CASSLSSGGHTDTQYF

J: TRBJ1-2
V: TRBV15
size: .
D: .
DNA: TGTGCCACCAGCAGAGATGACAAGGGAAAAAACTATGGCTACACCTTC
CDR3: CATSRDDKGKNYGYTF

J: TRBJ2-2
V: TRBV3-1
size: .
D: .
DNA: TGTGCCAGCAGCCAAGACGAGGGACATAACACCGGGGAGCTGTTTTTT
CDR3: CASSQDEGHNTGELFF

J: TRBJ1-2
V: TRBV4-1
size: few
D: TRBD1
DNA: TGCGCCAGCAGCCAAGATTCCGGGACAGGGGCCTATGGCTACACCTTC
CDR3: CASSQDSGTGAYGYTF